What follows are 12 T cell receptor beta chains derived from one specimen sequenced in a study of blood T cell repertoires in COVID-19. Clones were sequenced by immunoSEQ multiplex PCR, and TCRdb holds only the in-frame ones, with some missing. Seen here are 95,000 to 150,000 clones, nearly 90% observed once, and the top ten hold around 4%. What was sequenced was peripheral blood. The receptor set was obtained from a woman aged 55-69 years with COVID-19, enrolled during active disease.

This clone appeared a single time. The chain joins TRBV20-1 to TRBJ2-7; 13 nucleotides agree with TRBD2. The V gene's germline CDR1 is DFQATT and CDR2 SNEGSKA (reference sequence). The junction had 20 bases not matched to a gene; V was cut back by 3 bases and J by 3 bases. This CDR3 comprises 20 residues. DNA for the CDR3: TGCAGTGCTAGTTGTATGGTTACTAGCGGGGGGGCCGAATCCTACTACGAGCAGTACTTC. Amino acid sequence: CSASCMVTSGGAESYYEQYF.

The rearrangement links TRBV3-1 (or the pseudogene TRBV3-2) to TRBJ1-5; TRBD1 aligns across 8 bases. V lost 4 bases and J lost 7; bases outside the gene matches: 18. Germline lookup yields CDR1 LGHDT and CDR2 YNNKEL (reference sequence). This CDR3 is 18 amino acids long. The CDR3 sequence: CASSPRHLGQGSRQPQHF. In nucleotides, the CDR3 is TGTGCCAGCAGCCCCCGCCACTTAGGACAGGGATCTCGACAGCCCCAGCATTTT.

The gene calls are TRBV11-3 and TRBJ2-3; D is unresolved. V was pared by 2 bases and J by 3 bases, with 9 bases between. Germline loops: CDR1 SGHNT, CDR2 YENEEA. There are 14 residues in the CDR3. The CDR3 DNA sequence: TGTGCCAGCAGCTTATCGGGTAATACAGATACGCAGTATTTT. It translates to CASSLSGNTDTQYF. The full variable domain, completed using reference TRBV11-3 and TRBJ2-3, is EAGVVQSPRYKIIEKKQPVAFWCNPISGHNTLYWYLQNLGQGPELLIRYENEEAVDDSQLPKDRFSAERLKGVDSTLKIQPAELGDSAVYLCASSLSGNTDTQYFGPGTRLTVL.

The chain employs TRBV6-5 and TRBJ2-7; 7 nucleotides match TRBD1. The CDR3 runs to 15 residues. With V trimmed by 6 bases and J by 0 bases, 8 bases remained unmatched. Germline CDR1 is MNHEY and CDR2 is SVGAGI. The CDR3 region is CASSLIQGVSYEQYF. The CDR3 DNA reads TGTGCCAGCAGCCTGATCCAGGGGGTCTCCTACGAGCAGTACTTC.

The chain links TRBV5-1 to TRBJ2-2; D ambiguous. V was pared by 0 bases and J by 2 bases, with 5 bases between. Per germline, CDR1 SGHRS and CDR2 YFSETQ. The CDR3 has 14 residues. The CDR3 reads CASSLDINTGELFF. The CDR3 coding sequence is TGCGCCAGCAGCTTGGACATTAACACCGGGGAGCTGTTTTTT.

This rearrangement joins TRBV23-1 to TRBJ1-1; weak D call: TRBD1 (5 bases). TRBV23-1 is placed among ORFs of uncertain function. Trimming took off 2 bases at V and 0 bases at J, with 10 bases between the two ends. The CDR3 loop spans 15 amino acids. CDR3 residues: CASSQPRQMNTEAFF. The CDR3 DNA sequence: TGCGCCAGCAGTCAACCACGACAGATGAACACTGAAGCTTTCTTT.

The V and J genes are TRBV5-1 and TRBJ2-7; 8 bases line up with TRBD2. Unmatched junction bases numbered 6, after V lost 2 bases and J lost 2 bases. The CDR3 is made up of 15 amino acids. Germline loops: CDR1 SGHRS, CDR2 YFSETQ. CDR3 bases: TGCGCCAGCAGCTTCCGTGCGGGGGGCACCTACGAGCAGTACTTC. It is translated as CASSFRAGGTYEQYF.

In nucleotides, the CDR3 is TGTGCCAGTAGTACCACCACAGGGGGCGGGACAGATACGCAGTATTTT. Translated: CASSTTTGGGTDTQYF. This chain uses TRBV19 with TRBJ2-3, with 9 bases fitting TRBD1. V lost 4 bases to trimming and J lost 3 bases; unmatched junction nucleotides: 8. There are 16 residues in the CDR3. Germline values: CDR1 LNHDA, CDR2 SQIVND (reference sequence).

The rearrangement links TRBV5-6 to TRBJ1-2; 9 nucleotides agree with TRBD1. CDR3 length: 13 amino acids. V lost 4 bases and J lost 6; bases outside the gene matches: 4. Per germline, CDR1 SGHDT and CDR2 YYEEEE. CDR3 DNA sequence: TGTGCCAGCAGCGATACAGGGGGCAATGGCTACACCTTC. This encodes CASSDTGGNGYTF.

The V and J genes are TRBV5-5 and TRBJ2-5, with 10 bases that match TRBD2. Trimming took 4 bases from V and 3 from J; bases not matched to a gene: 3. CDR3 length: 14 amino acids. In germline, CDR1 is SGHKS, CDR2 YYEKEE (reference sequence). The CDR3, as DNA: TGTGCCAGCAGCCCCGGACTAGCGGAAGAGACCCAGTACTTC. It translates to CASSPGLAEETQYF.

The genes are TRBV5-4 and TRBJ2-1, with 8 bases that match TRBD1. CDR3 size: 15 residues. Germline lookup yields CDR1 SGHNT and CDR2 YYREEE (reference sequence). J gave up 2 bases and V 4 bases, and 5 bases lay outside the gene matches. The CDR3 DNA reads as TGTGCCAGCAGCACGGACAGGGCCACCTACAATGAGCAGTTCTTC. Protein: CASSTDRATYNEQFF.

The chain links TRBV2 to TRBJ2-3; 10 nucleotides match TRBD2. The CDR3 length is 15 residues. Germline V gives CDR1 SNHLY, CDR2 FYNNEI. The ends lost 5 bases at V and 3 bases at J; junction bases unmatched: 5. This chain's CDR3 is CASSTSGANTDTQYF. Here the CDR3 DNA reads TGTGCCAGCAGTACTAGCGGGGCTAATACAGATACGCAGTATTTT.